This TCR beta chain was found in a study of shared clonotypes between healthy human individuals. Several immunoSEQ plates held equal portions of the genomic DNA taken from each subset. Method: immunoSEQ multiplex PCR; TCRdb's copy keeps in-frame clones and lacks some. The sample consists of some 2 million clones, approximately 94% of them appearing once. The CDR3 has 14 residues. Trimming removed 6 bases at V and 2 bases at J, with 14 bases between. Germline assignment: CDR1 SNHLY and CDR2 FYNNEI. CD45RO-negative CD8 cells positively selected for CCR7 made up the naive population, which excluded terminally differentiated effector memory CD45RA+ cells. There were no recent acute infections or vaccinations among the donors, who were healthy HIV-negative adults.

The V call is TRBV2, the J call TRBJ2-7; D may match TRBD1 or TRBD2 (5 bases each). The receptor was derived from a man aged 18 to 29 in good health. The sample comprised naive CD8+ T cells sorted from blood. In nucleotides, the CDR3 is TGTGCCAGCAGGCACCGGGACCAGACCTACGAGCAGTACTTC. This codes for CASRHRDQTYEQYF.